This TCR beta chain was documented in a study of tumor-infiltrating lymphocytes in primary liver carcinoma (dated by TCRdb to between 2016 and 2019). About the study as a whole: Four to six patients with histopathologically diagnosed primary liver carcinoma underwent surgical resection in China between November 2015 and 2016. The five patients had tumors staged T1-T3 N0M0, with maximum diameters ranging from about 4.2 to 10 cm. TCRbeta repertoire sequencing covered 35 or so specimens from 5 patients: around 25 tumor regions, 5 adjacent noncancerous liver tissues and 5 peripheral blood samples. Each sample produced about 3.65 to 7.13 million productive TCRbeta reads, and read depth showed no significant difference between tissue types. High reproducibility was observed for the technical replicate repertoires, with mean shared-clone rates about 0.92 and correlation coefficients above 0.95. The five patients, three men and two women aged 30 to 69 years, had hepatocellular carcinoma (four) or combined HCC and intrahepatic cholangiocarcinoma (one). TCRbeta repertoire sequencing, expression microarrays and whole-exome sequencing were combined in the study across five regions of each liver tumor, with adjacent normal tissue and blood also included. What the work shows at the level of the full study, not this receptor alone: Comparison of CD4+ and CD8+ T cell repertoires was precluded by the use of bulk unsorted samples. Because sequencing covered only the TCR beta chain and unpaired alpha chains were not captured, true repertoire diversity is likely underestimated. Compared with blood, tumors had a significantly larger share of the repertoire taken up by the top 250 clones (p = 0.039). The study included only four to six patients, and the authors note findings should be validated in a larger study. Repertoire overlap was found to be higher between tumor regions (mean approximately 35%) than between tumor-adjacent (about 17%) or tumor-blood (about 15%) pairs, consistent with antigen-driven expansion.

From its cysteine to its phenylalanine, the CDR3 spans 16 amino acids. Of the read, only the CDR3 DNA is kept; its 48 bases are in frame from base 1. Using a constant-region primer and ProtoScript II reverse transcriptase, TCRbeta-specific cDNA was reverse-transcribed from 500 ng total RNA. Three nested multiplex PCR rounds, following a slightly modified ARM-PCR procedure, were used to build the TCRbeta libraries. The first two PCR rounds used multiplex TRBV1-TRBV30 forward primers with a Cbeta reverse primer, each for about 11 cycles. A final 25-cycle PCR with Deep VentR polymerase added sample barcodes and Illumina adapters. Amplicons of 200-500 bp were gel-purified with a QIAquick gel extraction kit before sequencing. An Illumina HiSeq 2500 was used to sequence the TCRbeta amplicons with 250-bp paired-end reads. In the original analysis: Reads were quality-trimmed with Trimmomatic v0.33, and paired reads were merged with FLASH v1.2.11 to recover full CDR3 sequences. V, D and J germline segments were assigned to the rearranged TCRbeta sequences by MiGEC v1.2.1b. Clonotype statistics and Shannon-Wiener diversity indices were computed with VDJtools v1.0.0. To reduce sampling bias, subsequent analyses other than the diversity analysis used only the 250 most abundant clonotypes in each sample. TCRdb passed the public sequencing reads through fastp at Q25 and MiXCR, retaining productive beta sequences. One record per CDR3 amino acid sequence lists the most common genes and DNA. TCRdb's processing, not the authors' own work, is the source of the V and J calls. Present in this sample are about 300,000 distinct CDR3 sequences, over 55% of which were seen just once. The top ten constitute roughly 8.6% of the sample.

Blood RNA was extracted from unsorted whole blood with TRIzol reagent; germline DNA came from the DNeasy Blood & Tissue kit. At the time of sampling, the patients were treatment-naive and had chronic HBV infection. Before surgery, approximately 4 milliliters of peripheral blood were drawn into K2EDTA tubes. A remark on this clonotype: The antigen this receptor binds is unknown. At one end, the junction sequence differs from germline, possibly due to a read error.

The rearrangement combines TRBV12-3 or TRBV12-4 with TRBJ1-4, with 7 junctional bases fitting TRBD1. The clonotype originates from a man in his forties with primary liver carcinoma and hepatitis B virus infection. The specimen sequenced was peripheral blood. The DNA is TGTGCCAGCAGGCAGCCCACCGGGACAGAGGTTGAAAAACTGTCTTTT. This gives the protein CASRQPTGTEVEKLSF.